The 3 T cell receptor beta chains below come from one sample, sequenced in a study of cytomegalovirus exposure and HLA in healthy donors. The PCR had 60 Vbeta and 13 Jbeta primers. Some clones are missing from TCRdb's copy, which holds only in-frame ones; the method was immunoSEQ multiplex PCR. The table shows about 160,000 clones, with about two thirds occurring only once. The sample consisted of PBMCs. The source is a woman in her twenties or thirties in good health and CMV-seronegative.

This sequence joins TRBV7-2 and TRBJ1-5, with D tentatively TRBD1 (5 bases). The germline V gene has CDR1 SGHTA and CDR2 FQGNSA. CDR3 length: 13 residues. Deletions cut 2 bases from V and 5 bases from J, with 7 bases between. The CDR3 loop is CASSLSGDQPQHF. The CDR3 region has the DNA TGTGCCAGCAGCTTATCGGGGGATCAGCCCCAGCATTTT.

A single count supports this clone. The genes are TRBV29-1 and TRBJ2-7; 8 positions agree with TRBD1. There are 14 residues in the CDR3. From germline, CDR1 is SQVTM and CDR2 ANQGSEA. With 4 bases clipped from V and 0 bases from J, the junction kept 5 bases outside the gene matches. The CDR3 bases are TGCAGCGTTGTTACCGGGACAGGCTCCTACGAGCAGTACTTC. Translating it yields CSVVTGTGSYEQYF.

The chain links TRBV29-1 to TRBJ2-7; D is possibly TRBD1 (5 bases). From germline, CDR1 is SQVTM and CDR2 ANQGSEA. The CDR3 totals 12 residues. V shed 4 bases and J shed 6 bases, with 13 bases lying between them. CDR3 nucleotides: TGCAGCGTTGTAATGGGGCACGGCGAGCAGTACTTC. Translation: CSVVMGHGEQYF.